The TCR beta chain described here comes from a study of blood T cell repertoires in COVID-19. Study context: The cDNA or gDNA used as material had been derived from T cells, B-cell-depleted T cells, or PBMCs.

The CDR3 contains 14 residues. CDR1 is LGHDT, CDR2 YNNKEL, per germline (reference sequence). Trimming removed 6 bases from V and 4 bases from J, with 15 bases in between. Profiled with immunoSEQ multiplex PCR; TCRdb holds only in-frame clones, not every one. The data hold about 120,000 clones, with 82% observed a single time. The sequencing input was peripheral blood. The chain combines TRBV3-1 (or the pseudogene TRBV3-2) with TRBJ1-2; tentatively, D is TRBD1 (6 bases). This clonotype was sampled from a woman in her 70s with acute or convalescent COVID-19. DNA for the CDR3: TGTGCCAGCAGTGCAAGGACAGTTTTCTATGGCTACACCTTC. Protein product: CASSARTVFYGYTF.